A single sample is the source of the 27 T cell receptor beta chains below, sequenced in a study of shared clonotypes between healthy human individuals. TCRdb keeps only in-frame clones here, not all; method: immunoSEQ multiplex PCR. The data contain about 2.4 million clones, 93% of them singletons. Sequenced sample: naive CD4+ T cells from PBMCs. Sample subset: CD45RA+ positively selected. The receptors stem from a young man in good health. Some clones in this sample may be carry-over from other donors' samples.

The chain is built from TRBV28 and TRBJ2-5, with D maybe TRBD1 (6 bases). Germline V lookup: CDR1 MDHEN, CDR2 SYDVKM. Trimming cost V 2 bases and J 3 bases, with 10 bases left between them. This CDR3 has 14 residues. The DNA of the CDR3 is TGTGCCAGCAGTTTAGTCAGGGGCGAAGAGACCCAGTACTTC. Translation: CASSLVRGEETQYF.

The rearrangement joins TRBV2 to TRBJ2-7; 7 bases are shared with TRBD1. Germline trimming cut 6 bases from V and 2 bases from J; bases unmatched to any gene: 7. The germline V gene has CDR1 SNHLY and CDR2 FYNNEI. The CDR3 spans 14 residues. The CDR3 nucleotides read TGTGCCAGCAGGTCTAGACAGGGCCCCTACGAGCAGTACTTC. Residues: CASRSRQGPYEQYF. Using reference TRBV2 and TRBJ2-7 for the parts outside the CDR3, the full variable domain is EPEVTQTPSHQVTQMGQEVILRCVPISNHLYFYWYRQILGQKVEFLVSFYNNEISEKSEIFDDQFSVERPDGSNFTLKIRSTKLEDSAMYFCASRSRQGPYEQYFGPGTRLTVT.

The V and J genes are TRBV7-2 and TRBJ2-7; TRBD1 matches 7 bases. V dropped 5 bases and J dropped 3; count of bases not matched to a gene: 10. Germline V gene data show CDR1 as SGHTA and CDR2 as FQGNSA. CDR3 size: 15 residues. CDR3 nucleotide sequence: TGTGCCAGCAGCACCCTGACAGGGCAGTACTACGAGCAGTACTTC. This sequence encodes CASSTLTGQYYEQYF.

The V gene is TRBV28, the J gene TRBJ1-1, with a weak D call TRBD1 (5 bases). This CDR3 has 16 residues. Germline V gene sequence: CDR1 MDHEN, CDR2 SYDVKM. Trimming removed 7 bases at V and 3 bases at J, with 21 bases between. The DNA of the CDR3 is TGTGCCAGCAATGCGTTTACCGGGGGTCTACACACTGAAGCTTTCTTT. It codes for CASNAFTGGLHTEAFF.

This chain uses TRBV5-1 with TRBJ1-2, with a possible D match to TRBD1 (5 bases). Trimming removed 4 bases from V and 7 bases from J, with 14 bases in between. Germline-derived CDR1 and CDR2 are SGHRS and YFSETQ. There are 13 residues in the CDR3. The CDR3 DNA reads as TGCGCCAGCAGCGAGGGAGGGGCAGCTGGCTACACCTTC. Translation: CASSEGGAAGYTF.

The genes are TRBV2 and TRBJ2-5; 12 bases are a match to TRBD2. After removal of 8 bases from V and 4 bases from J, the junction contained 5 bases not matched to a gene. The CDR3 covers 14 residues. Germline V CDR1 and CDR2: SNHLY, FYNNEI. The CDR3 nucleotides read TGTGCCAGCCAGGGACTAGCGGGTCGAGAGACCCAGTACTTC. Translation gives CASQGLAGRETQYF.

The CDR3 loop reads CASSLIGGNNQPQHF. CDR3 coding DNA: TGTGCCAGTAGTTTGATAGGGGGAAACAATCAGCCCCAGCATTTT. The genes are TRBV19 and TRBJ1-5; D might be TRBD1 (6 bases). V lost 5 bases, J lost 3 bases, and 14 bases lay in between. The germline CDR1 and CDR2 sequences are LNHDA and SQIVND (reference sequence). The CDR3 sequence is 15 residues long.

The V and J genes are TRBV6-6 and TRBJ2-1; no firm D call. This CDR3 is 16 amino acids long. V gave up 2 bases and J gave up 4 bases, with 15 bases separating them. Germline assignment: CDR1 MNHNY and CDR2 SVGAGI (reference sequence). CDR3 nucleotide sequence: TGTGCCAGCAGTTACCCCGCTCCCCTAGAGTACAATGAGCAGTTCTTC. Its translation: CASSYPAPLEYNEQFF.

The rearrangement links TRBV7-3 to TRBJ1-1; D may be TRBD1 (5 bases). V lost 1 base to trimming and J lost 1 base, with 13 bases between them. CDR1 and CDR2 from the germline V gene are SGHTA and FQGTGA. The CDR3 runs to 16 residues. The CDR3 loop reads CASSLMGARANTEAFF. The CDR3 DNA reads as TGTGCCAGCAGCTTAATGGGCGCCAGGGCGAACACTGAAGCTTTCTTT. Full variable domain (outside the CDR3, taken from reference TRBV7-3 and TRBJ1-1): GAGVSQTPSNKVTEKGKYVELRCDPISGHTALYWYRQSLGQGPEFLIYFQGTGAADDSGLPNDRFFAVRPEGSVSTLKIQRTERGDSAVYLCASSLMGARANTEAFFGQGTRLTVV.

V and J are TRBV7-2 and TRBJ2-7, with a weak D call TRBD2 (7 bases). The CDR3 is 16 amino acids. V was pared by 4 bases and J by 0 bases, with 16 bases between. CDR1 and CDR2 from the germline V gene are SGHTA and FQGNSA. The CDR3 coding sequence is TGTGCCAGCAGCTCGAAGGGGGGGAGGAGCTCCTACGAGCAGTACTTC. Its translation is CASSSKGGRSSYEQYF. The full variable domain, completed using reference TRBV7-2 and TRBJ2-7, is GAGVSQSPSNKVTEKGKDVELRCDPISGHTALYWYRQSLGQGLEFLIYFQGNSAPDKSGLPSDRFSAERTGGSVSTLTIQRTQQEDSAVYLCASSSKGGRSSYEQYFGPGTRLTVT.

The V and J genes are TRBV11-2 and TRBJ2-3, with a tentative D call TRBD1 (6 bases). This CDR3 spans 14 amino acids. V lost 5 bases to trimming and J lost 8 bases, with 17 bases between them. Germline CDR1 and CDR2: SGHAT and FQNNGV. In DNA, the CDR3 is TGTGCCAGCAGCCTCGGACAGACCCAGGGTACGCAGTATTTT. As protein: CASSLGQTQGTQYF. Variable domain in full (rest from reference TRBV11-2 and TRBJ2-3): EAGVAQSPRYKIIEKRQSVAFWCNPISGHATLYWYQQILGQGPKLLIQFQNNGVVDDSQLPKDRFSAERLKGVDSTLKIQPAKLEDSAVYLCASSLGQTQGTQYFGPGTRLTVL.

V usage is TRBV28 and J usage is TRBJ2-3, with TRBD2 matching over 10 bases. Unmatched junction bases numbered 5, after V lost 8 bases and J lost 3 bases. Germline CDR1 is MDHEN and CDR2 is SYDVKM. The CDR3 has 14 residues. CDR3 sequence: CASVASGRTDTQYF. For the CDR3, the DNA is TGTGCCAGCGTCGCTAGCGGGAGAACAGATACGCAGTATTTT.

The chain employs TRBV27 and TRBJ1-1; TRBD1 is a possible D gene (6 bases). Per the germline V gene, CDR1 is MNHEY and CDR2 is SMNVEV (reference sequence). This CDR3 spans 16 amino acids. Trimming cost V 6 bases and J 7 bases, with 24 bases left between them. CDR3 coding DNA: TGTGCCAGCAGCCGTCAGGGGAGAGGGCGGAGCGGTGAAGCTTTCTTT. Its protein product is CASSRQGRGRSGEAFF.

This chain joins TRBV4-1 and TRBJ2-5; 11 bases agree with TRBD2. CDR3 length equals 15 residues. CDR1 MGHRA and CDR2 YSYEKL come from the germline V gene. Trimming cost V 3 bases and J 3 bases; bases outside gene matches: 3. The CDR3 here is CASSHTSGREETQYF. CDR3 nucleotides: TGCGCCAGCAGCCACACTAGCGGGAGAGAAGAGACCCAGTACTTC.

The rearrangement links TRBV5-8 to TRBJ1-6; tentative D call: TRBD1 (5 bases). Germline-derived CDR1 and CDR2 are SGHTS and YDEGEE. Trimming took 4 bases from V and 8 from J, leaving 13 bases between them. The CDR3 is made up of 14 amino acids. This CDR3 is CASSQGLRDSPLHF. The CDR3 bases are TGTGCCAGCAGCCAGGGCCTTAGGGATTCACCCCTCCACTTT.

The V call is TRBV5-1, the J call TRBJ1-1; no clear D. Trimming left V 4 bases short and J 6 bases short, with 19 bases between. The CDR3 spans 15 residues. The germline CDR1 and CDR2 sequences are SGHRS and YFSETQ. The CDR3 is CASSPSQVRQAEAFF. DNA for the CDR3: TGCGCCAGCAGCCCCTCTCAGGTTAGGCAAGCTGAAGCTTTCTTT.

The chain combines TRBV7-9 with TRBJ2-1; 8 bases are shared with TRBD1. Germline values: CDR1 SEHNR, CDR2 FQNEAQ (reference sequence). This CDR3 is built from 16 residues. Trimming at V came to 5 bases and at J to 5 bases, leaving 11 bases not matched to a gene. The DNA for the CDR3 is TGTGCCAGCAGCGAAAGGACGACAGGGGCCCACAATGAGCAGTTCTTC. Translated, it gives CASSERTTGAHNEQFF.

The rearrangement uses TRBV28 and TRBJ2-7; the match to TRBD2 covers 9 bases. The CDR3 spans 14 residues. Germline V gene lookup returns CDR1 MDHEN and CDR2 SYDVKM. With V trimmed by 6 bases and J by 2 bases, 5 bases remained unmatched. In DNA, the CDR3 is TGTGCCAGCAGGCCAGCGGGGGGAGCCTACGAGCAGTACTTC. Translating gives CASRPAGGAYEQYF.

The gene calls are TRBV28 and TRBJ2-7; D is perhaps TRBD1 or TRBD2 (5 bases each). Germline CDR1 and CDR2: MDHEN and SYDVKM. V dropped 6 bases and J dropped 7 bases, with 19 bases sitting between them. The CDR3 has 14 amino acids. The DNA for the CDR3 is TGTGCCAGCAGATTTACTAGGGGCGTTCGGGAGCAGTACTTC. It encodes CASRFTRGVREQYF. The full variable domain, its missing parts supplied by reference TRBV28 and TRBJ2-7, is DVKVTQSSRYLVKRTGEKVFLECVQDMDHENMFWYRQDPGLGLRLIYFSYDVKMKEKGDIPEGYSVSREKKERFSLILESASTNQTSMYLCASRFTRGVREQYFGPGTRLTVT.

This clone was recorded a few times. V usage is TRBV27 and J usage is TRBJ1-5, with 9 bases aligning to TRBD1. The CDR3 runs 15 residues. J lost 6 bases, V lost 5 bases, and 8 bases had no gene match. Germline CDR1 and CDR2: MNHEY and SMNVEV (reference sequence). As DNA, the CDR3 is TGTGCCAGCAGTAGGGACAGGGAGGTTGGTCAGCCCCAGCATTTT. This gives the protein CASSRDREVGQPQHF.

The V and J genes are TRBV7-2 and TRBJ2-1; TRBD1 matches 7 bases. This CDR3 has 11 residues. Germline CDR1 is SGHTA and CDR2 is FQGNSA. With V trimmed by 1 base and J by 12 bases, 0 bases remained unmatched. The DNA of the CDR3 is TGTGCCAGCAGCTTAGGACAGGGGCAGTTCTTC. Residues: CASSLGQGQFF.

This clone was seen just once. The sample contains more than one DNA sequence encoding this CDR3. The gene calls are TRBV11-2 and TRBJ1-2, with a weak D call TRBD1 (6 bases). The V and J ends lost 5 bases and 3 bases respectively, with 10 bases between them. CDR1 SGHAT and CDR2 FQNNGV come from the germline V gene. The CDR3 contains 13 residues. Written as DNA, the CDR3 is TGTGCCAGCAGCCCTACAGGGTACTATGGCTACACCTTC. It translates to CASSPTGYYGYTF.

The chain joins TRBV27 to TRBJ1-4, with D uncertain. In germline, CDR1 is MNHEY, CDR2 SMNVEV (reference sequence). This CDR3 has 16 residues. The V gene lost 5 bases and the J gene lost 6 bases, with 19 bases spanning the gap. CDR3 coding DNA: TGTGCCAGCAGTCTCTCGCCGGGCCCCGTGGATGAAAAACTGTTTTTT. The encoded protein is CASSLSPGPVDEKLFF.

The chain is built from TRBV30 and TRBJ1-1; 7 nucleotides align to TRBD1. In germline, CDR1 is GTSNPN, CDR2 SVGIG (reference sequence). The CDR3 is 14 residues long. The V segment lost 3 bases and the J segment 3 bases; nucleotides outside the gene matches: 7. CDR3 bases: TGTGCCTGGAGGAGCGAACAGGGGCACACTGAAGCTTTCTTT. Its translation is CAWRSEQGHTEAFF.

The V and J genes are TRBV5-1 and TRBJ2-1, with 10 bases identical to TRBD2. The CDR3 sequence is 15 residues long. The V gene's germline CDR1 is SGHRS and CDR2 YFSETQ. V trimming: 4 bases; J trimming: 4 bases; junction bases outside the gene matches: 5. CDR3 DNA: TGCGCCAGCAGCGTTACTAGCGGGATATACAATGAGCAGTTCTTC. Encoded protein: CASSVTSGIYNEQFF. Using reference TRBV5-1 and TRBJ2-1 for the parts outside the CDR3, the full variable domain is KAGVTQTPRYLIKTRGQQVTLSCSPISGHRSVSWYQQTPGQGLQFLFEYFSETQRNKGNFPGRFSGRQFSNSRSEMNVSTLELGDSALYLCASSVTSGIYNEQFFGPGTRLTVL.

V gene TRBV28 combines with J gene TRBJ2-6; TRBD2 is a possible D gene (5 bases). V lost 0 bases and J lost 0, with 12 bases in between. This CDR3 is 18 amino acids long. Germline CDR1 is MDHEN and CDR2 is SYDVKM. CDR3 nucleotide sequence: TGTGCCAGCAGTTTATGGGCGGGCAGGTTCTCTGGGGCCAACGTCCTGACTTTC. It codes for CASSLWAGRFSGANVLTF.

There are a few counts of this clone. This chain links TRBV2 with TRBJ2-5; D not certain. The CDR3 contains 14 residues. The V gene lost 2 bases and the J gene lost 2 bases, with 9 bases spanning the gap. CDR1 is SNHLY and CDR2 is FYNNEI in the germline V gene. The CDR3 nucleotides are TGTGCCAGCAGTGAAAACGGAGAGCAAGAGACCCAGTACTTC. Amino acid sequence: CASSENGEQETQYF.